One and the same sample provided the 5 T cell receptor beta chains below, sequenced in a study of control samples from healthy donors and cancer patients. Here immunoSEQ multiplex PCR was the method, and the copy in TCRdb shows in-frame clones only, minus some. The sample lists around 130,000 clones, about 93% occurring once. The sequencing input was blood. These receptors originate from a man younger than 35 in good health.

For the CDR3, the DNA is TGTGCCAGTAGTATAATACGGAGCGGAGCCGGCAATGAGCAGTTCTTC. It translates to CASSIIRSGAGNEQFF. The chain is built from TRBV19 and TRBJ2-1; a possible D gene is TRBD2 (5 bases). V lost 2 bases and J 6 bases, leaving 17 bases between the germline ends. Germline-derived CDR1 and CDR2 are LNHDA and SQIVND (reference sequence). The CDR3 length is 16 residues.

The chain has TRBV19 and TRBJ2-5; 7 bases align to TRBD2. The CDR3 has 12 amino acids. Looked up from germline, CDR1 is LNHDA and CDR2 is SQIVND (reference sequence). V shed 5 bases and J 10 bases; nucleotides not matched to a gene: 7. This CDR3 reads CASSPWGGDQYF. The CDR3 DNA reads TGTGCCAGTAGTCCCTGGGGGGGGGACCAGTACTTC.

The sample holds one count of this clone. The chain has TRBV4-3 and TRBJ1-1, with a weak D call TRBD1 (6 bases). The length of the CDR3 is 15 residues. Germline CDR1 is LGHNA and CDR2 is YSLEER. The V and J ends lost 4 bases and 1 base respectively, with 13 bases between them. CDR3 sequence (DNA): TGCGCCAGCAGCCCGGGGGAGGGACAGAACACTGAAGCTTTCTTT. The encoded protein is CASSPGEGQNTEAFF.

The chain couples TRBV28 to TRBJ2-1; D possibly corresponds to TRBD2 (5 bases). Between the trimmed V and J ends, which lost 6 bases and 7 bases, there was a span of 10 bases. This CDR3 is built from 12 residues. Germline lookup yields CDR1 MDHEN and CDR2 SYDVKM. The CDR3 DNA is TGTGCCAGCAGCCTAGCCAAGAATGAGCAGTTCTTC. It encodes CASSLAKNEQFF.

The genes are TRBV3-1 (or the pseudogene TRBV3-2) and TRBJ1-5; the match to TRBD1 covers 9 bases. Unmatched junction bases numbered 5, after V lost 2 bases and J lost 9 bases. There are 14 residues in the CDR3. Looked up from germline, CDR1 is LGHDT and CDR2 is YNNKEL (reference sequence). CDR3 protein: CASSQRDRAWPQHF. DNA for the CDR3: TGTGCCAGCAGCCAAAGGGACAGGGCATGGCCCCAGCATTTT.